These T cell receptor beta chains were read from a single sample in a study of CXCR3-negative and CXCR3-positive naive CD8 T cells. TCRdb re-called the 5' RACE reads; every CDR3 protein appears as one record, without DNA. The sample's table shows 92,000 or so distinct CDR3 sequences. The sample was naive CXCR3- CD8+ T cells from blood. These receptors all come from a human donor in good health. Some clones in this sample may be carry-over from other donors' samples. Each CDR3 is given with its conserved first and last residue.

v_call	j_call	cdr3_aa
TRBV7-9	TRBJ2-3	CASSPGWGTTTDTQYF
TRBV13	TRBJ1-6	CASSKDSNSPLHF
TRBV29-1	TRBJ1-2	CSVRQGPSYGYTF
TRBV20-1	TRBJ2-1	CSASWLAGISYNEQFF
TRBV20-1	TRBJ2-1	CSARDIASSYNEQFF
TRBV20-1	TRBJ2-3	CSAPPWSSDTQYF
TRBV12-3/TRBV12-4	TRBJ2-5	CASSPSGGGEETQYF
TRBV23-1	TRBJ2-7	CASSQFSDSSSYEQYF
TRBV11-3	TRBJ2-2	CASSSRRGTGELFF
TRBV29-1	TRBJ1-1	CSAETRPNSNTEAFF
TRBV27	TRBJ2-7	CASTAGGKSYEQYF
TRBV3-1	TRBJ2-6	CASSQLGDSGANVLTF
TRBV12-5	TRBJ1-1	CASGHHGEDTEAFF
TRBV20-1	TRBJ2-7	CSAPGTSGTTGSSYEQYF
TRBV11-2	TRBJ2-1	CASSLVGAGGPDEQFF
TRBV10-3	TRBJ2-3	CAIRSPPWDTQYF
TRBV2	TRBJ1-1	CATSSGTGGTGDTEAFF
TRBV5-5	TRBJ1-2	CASSPTPVLLGGYTF
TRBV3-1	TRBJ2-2	CASSRQLADDNTGELFF
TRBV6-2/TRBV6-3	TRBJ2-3	CASSYLWTSADITDTQYF
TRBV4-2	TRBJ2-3	CASTDSGTTVTDTQYF
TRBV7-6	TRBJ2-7	CASSLEAVYEQYF
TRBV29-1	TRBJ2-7	CSVAGTSGDPYEQYF
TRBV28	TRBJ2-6	CASSLGRISGANVLTF
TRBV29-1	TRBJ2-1	CSVQIGLKAYNEQFF
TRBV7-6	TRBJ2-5	CASSGRDFQETQYF
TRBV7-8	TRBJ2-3	CASSLEGLAGGHTDTQYF
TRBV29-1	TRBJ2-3	CSVEVRADTQYF
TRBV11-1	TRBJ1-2	CASSPTGGNYGYTF
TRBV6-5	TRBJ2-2	CASSYGIKAGELFF